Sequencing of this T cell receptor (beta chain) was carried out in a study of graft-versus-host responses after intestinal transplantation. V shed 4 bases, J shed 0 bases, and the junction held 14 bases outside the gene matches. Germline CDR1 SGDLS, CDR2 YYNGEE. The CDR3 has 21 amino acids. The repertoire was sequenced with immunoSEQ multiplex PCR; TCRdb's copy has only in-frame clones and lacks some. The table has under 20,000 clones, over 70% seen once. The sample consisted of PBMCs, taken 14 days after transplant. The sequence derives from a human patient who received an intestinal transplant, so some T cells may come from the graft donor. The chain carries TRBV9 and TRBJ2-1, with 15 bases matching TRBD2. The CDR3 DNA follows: TGTGCCAGCAGCCTCCAGTCAGGGGGACTAGCGGGAGGCCGCTCCTACAATGAGCAGTTCTTC. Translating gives CASSLQSGGLAGGRSYNEQFF.